The sequence of this TCR beta chain was determined in a study of Ad26.COV2.S vaccination and SARS-CoV-2 variants. The wider study: Donor had been placed in the Ad26.COV2.S arm of the COV1001 trial. Participants got Ad26.COV2.S intramuscularly, once or twice 56 days apart.

TCRdb's copy holds only in-frame clones and misses some; the assay was immunoSEQ multiplex PCR. The repertoire holds about 400,000 clones, with 92% as singletons. V gave up 1 base and J gave up 2 bases, with 9 bases separating them. The CDR3 loop spans 14 amino acids. Looked up from germline, CDR1 is MDHEN and CDR2 is SYDVKM. The treatment here: roughly 18 received Ad26.COV2.S at low or high dose, single or two shots; about 5 received placebo; per-sample allocation not given. Samples came from day 63 after the first vaccine or placebo injection. The clonotype originates from a person aged 18-60 years who received the Ad26.COV2.S COVID-19 vaccine or a placebo. The chain joins TRBV28 to TRBJ2-7; D unclear. Sequences were derived from peripheral blood, sampled in a trial of Ad26.COV2.S vaccine versus placebo. CDR3 sequence (DNA): TGTGCCAGCAGTTTATTTGGAGTGGCCTACGAGCAGTACTTC. This translates into CASSLFGVAYEQYF.